A selection of T cell receptor beta chains follows, all from one sample in a study of PD-1 blockade in classical Hodgkin lymphoma. Produced via immunoSEQ multiplex PCR; TCRdb's table is partial and in-frame only. The data contain about 19,000 clones, 75% to 85% of them singletons. The sequencing here drew on peripheral blood mononuclear cells (PBMCs), taken before the second cycle of nivolumab. These receptors were taken from a human donor with classical Hodgkin lymphoma. CDR3s include the opening cysteine and the closing phenylalanine or tryptophan. Fields, in order: CDR3 length, D gene, clone size, V gene, J gene, CDR3 DNA, CDR3 protein. D genes are given only for firm matches. Some rows have no size entry. The others give once, few or many, or a class for an expanded clone.

len: 13; d_gene: .; abundance: few; v_gene: TRBV7-9; j_gene: TRBJ2-2; CDR3nt: TGTGCCGGGGAAGGGCTAAACACCGGGGAGCTGTTTTTT; CDR3aa: CAGEGLNTGELFF
len: 14; d_gene: TRBD1; abundance: .; v_gene: TRBV6-6; j_gene: TRBJ2-1; CDR3nt: TGTGCCTTCCGGGGACAGGGGTTCTACAATGAGCAGTTCTTC; CDR3aa: CAFRGQGFYNEQFF
len: 20; d_gene: TRBD2; abundance: .; v_gene: TRBV5-1; j_gene: TRBJ2-1; CDR3nt: TGCGCCAGCAGCGCTGCCGGGACTAGCTCTCCTGGGCTCTCCTACAATGAGCAGTTCTTC; CDR3aa: CASSAAGTSSPGLSYNEQFF
len: 14; d_gene: TRBD1; abundance: .; v_gene: TRBV27; j_gene: TRBJ2-7; CDR3nt: TGTGCCAGCAGCCGGGACAGGAGAACCTACGAGCAGTACTTC; CDR3aa: CASSRDRRTYEQYF
len: 14; d_gene: .; abundance: .; v_gene: TRBV19; j_gene: TRBJ1-2; CDR3nt: TGTGCCAGTACCACCCCTTCGAAGGGATATGGCTACACCTTC; CDR3aa: CASTTPSKGYGYTF
len: 15; d_gene: .; abundance: .; v_gene: TRBV30; j_gene: TRBJ2-1; CDR3nt: TGTGCCTGCCTGCTGGGACCGAGCTCCTACAATGAGCAGTTCTTC; CDR3aa: CACLLGPSSYNEQFF
len: 14; d_gene: .; abundance: .; v_gene: TRBV10-2; j_gene: TRBJ1-5; CDR3nt: TGCGCCAGCAGGGGCCAAGGGGCTGGTCAGCCCCAGCATTTT; CDR3aa: CASRGQGAGQPQHF
len: 15; d_gene: .; abundance: .; v_gene: TRBV29-1; j_gene: TRBJ1-1; CDR3nt: TGCAGCGTTGAAGATGTAGCAGGTAGGGGCACTGAAGCTTTCTTT; CDR3aa: CSVEDVAGRGTEAFF
len: 16; d_gene: TRBD1; abundance: .; v_gene: TRBV29-1; j_gene: TRBJ2-1; CDR3nt: TGCAGCGTTGAATATTGGCGGGGACAGGGCCCTAATGAGCAGTTCTTC; CDR3aa: CSVEYWRGQGPNEQFF
len: 13; d_gene: TRBD1; abundance: few; v_gene: TRBV27; j_gene: TRBJ1-1; CDR3nt: TGTGCCAGCAGACAAAACAGGGGGCTAGAAGCTTTCTTT; CDR3aa: CASRQNRGLEAFF
len: 15; d_gene: TRBD2; abundance: .; v_gene: TRBV10-3; j_gene: TRBJ2-1; CDR3nt: TGTGCCATCAGTGAGCCTCAGCGGGAGTACGATGAGCAGTTCTTC; CDR3aa: CAISEPQREYDEQFF
len: 16; d_gene: .; abundance: few; v_gene: TRBV11-3; j_gene: TRBJ2-1; CDR3nt: TGTGCCAGCAGCTTATCAAATTCATTCAGGGGCAATGAGCAGTTCTTC; CDR3aa: CASSLSNSFRGNEQFF
len: 15; d_gene: TRBD2; abundance: few; v_gene: TRBV28; j_gene: TRBJ2-7; CDR3nt: TGTGCCAGCAGTTTCGGTCTAGCGGCCGGCTACGAGCAGTACTTC; CDR3aa: CASSFGLAAGYEQYF
len: 14; d_gene: .; abundance: .; v_gene: TRBV7-2; j_gene: TRBJ2-1; CDR3nt: TGTGCCAGCAGCTTGATCCCCCAGGGCAATGAGCAGTTCTTC; CDR3aa: CASSLIPQGNEQFF
len: 15; d_gene: .; abundance: .; v_gene: TRBV5-5; j_gene: TRBJ2-3; CDR3nt: TGTGCCAGCAGCTCGGGACGGACCCCCGCAGATACGCAGTATTTT; CDR3aa: CASSSGRTPADTQYF
len: 13; d_gene: .; abundance: once; v_gene: TRBV4-3; j_gene: TRBJ1-5; CDR3nt: TGCGCCAGCAGCCAAGATATTCGACAGCCCCAGCATTTT; CDR3aa: CASSQDIRQPQHF
len: 14; d_gene: .; abundance: .; v_gene: TRBV7-2; j_gene: TRBJ2-5; CDR3nt: TGTGCCAGCAGCTGGGCCAGGGCTCAAGAGACCCAGTACTTC; CDR3aa: CASSWARAQETQYF
len: 15; d_gene: .; abundance: .; v_gene: TRBV30; j_gene: TRBJ1-6; CDR3nt: TGTGCCTGGAGTGTACTCAGGCCAGGGGATTCACCCCTCCACTTT; CDR3aa: CAWSVLRPGDSPLHF
len: 12; d_gene: .; abundance: .; v_gene: TRBV19; j_gene: TRBJ2-3; CDR3nt: TGTGCCAGCAGGTTTAGCACAGATACGCAGTATTTT; CDR3aa: CASRFSTDTQYF
len: 17; d_gene: .; abundance: .; v_gene: TRBV18; j_gene: TRBJ2-6; CDR3nt: TGTGCCAGCTCACCACCTACTTCGAGGGCTGGGGCCAACGTCCTGACTTTC; CDR3aa: CASSPPTSRAGANVLTF
len: 14; d_gene: .; abundance: .; v_gene: TRBV30; j_gene: TRBJ2-6; CDR3nt: TGTGCCTACGATGGTTTGGGGGGGGCCAACGTCCTGACTTTC; CDR3aa: CAYDGLGGANVLTF
len: 14; d_gene: TRBD1; abundance: .; v_gene: TRBV6-1; j_gene: TRBJ1-5; CDR3nt: TGTGCCAGCCGACGGACAGGGAGGAATCAGCCCCAGCATTTT; CDR3aa: CASRRTGRNQPQHF
len: 12; d_gene: TRBD2; abundance: .; v_gene: TRBV28; j_gene: TRBJ2-3; CDR3nt: TGTGCCAGTAGCGGGGGCACAGATACGCAGTATTTT; CDR3aa: CASSGGTDTQYF
len: 14; d_gene: .; abundance: .; v_gene: TRBV5-6; j_gene: TRBJ1-1; CDR3nt: TGTGCCAGCAGCTTGGGGGGCAGTTTCACTGAAGCTTTCTTT; CDR3aa: CASSLGGSFTEAFF
len: 14; d_gene: .; abundance: .; v_gene: TRBV6-1; j_gene: TRBJ2-5; CDR3nt: TGTGCCAGTAAGCAGGCTTGGCAGGGAGAGACCCAGTACTTC; CDR3aa: CASKQAWQGETQYF
len: 14; d_gene: .; abundance: .; v_gene: TRBV10-3; j_gene: TRBJ1-2; CDR3nt: TGTGCCACAAATACAGGAGAAGTGGGCAGGGGCTACACCTTC; CDR3aa: CATNTGEVGRGYTF
len: 12; d_gene: .; abundance: few; v_gene: TRBV15; j_gene: TRBJ1-1; CDR3nt: TGTGCCACCAGCAACGGCTACACTGAAGCTTTCTTT; CDR3aa: CATSNGYTEAFF
len: 16; d_gene: .; abundance: once; v_gene: TRBV5-1; j_gene: TRBJ1-6; CDR3nt: TGCGCCAGCAGCTTACTCCCGGGGGGCGATAATTCACCCCTCCACTTT; CDR3aa: CASSLLPGGDNSPLHF
len: 14; d_gene: .; abundance: .; v_gene: TRBV18; j_gene: TRBJ2-7; CDR3nt: TGTGCCAGCTCACCGACTAGAATCGCCTACGAGCAGTACTTC; CDR3aa: CASSPTRIAYEQYF
len: 14; d_gene: TRBD1; abundance: .; v_gene: TRBV7-9; j_gene: TRBJ1-5; CDR3nt: TGTGCCAGCAGCTTATTTGACAGGGGGCAGCCCCAGCATTTT; CDR3aa: CASSLFDRGQPQHF
len: 14; d_gene: .; abundance: .; v_gene: TRBV5-4; j_gene: TRBJ1-2; CDR3nt: TGTGCCAGCAGCTATGCGACCAATAACTATGGCTACACCTTC; CDR3aa: CASSYATNNYGYTF
len: 13; d_gene: TRBD1; abundance: .; v_gene: TRBV10-3; j_gene: TRBJ2-7; CDR3nt: TGTGCCATCGGGGGGACAGGGGGCTACGAGCAGTACTTC; CDR3aa: CAIGGTGGYEQYF
len: 13; d_gene: .; abundance: .; v_gene: TRBV7-2; j_gene: TRBJ2-5; CDR3nt: TGTGCCAGCAGCTTAGCGCGTTGGGAGACCCAGTACTTC; CDR3aa: CASSLARWETQYF
len: 15; d_gene: TRBD1; abundance: .; v_gene: TRBV7-2; j_gene: TRBJ2-7; CDR3nt: TGTGCCAGCAGCTGGTCCGGGACAGGCTTGGACGAGCAGTACTTC; CDR3aa: CASSWSGTGLDEQYF
len: 15; d_gene: .; abundance: .; v_gene: TRBV6-1; j_gene: TRBJ2-3; CDR3nt: TGTGCCAGCACCATCCGCCAGGGGCCAACAGATACGCAGTATTTT; CDR3aa: CASTIRQGPTDTQYF
len: 15; d_gene: TRBD1; abundance: .; v_gene: TRBV2; j_gene: TRBJ1-2; CDR3nt: TGTGCCAGCAGCGGGGTTAGGGGGCAAAACTATGGCTACACCTTC; CDR3aa: CASSGVRGQNYGYTF
len: 14; d_gene: .; abundance: few; v_gene: TRBV6-5; j_gene: TRBJ2-7; CDR3nt: TGTGCCAGCAGTTCGTCACTAGGGGGTTACGAGCAGTACTTC; CDR3aa: CASSSSLGGYEQYF
len: 13; d_gene: .; abundance: .; v_gene: TRBV29-1; j_gene: TRBJ1-3; CDR3nt: TGCAGCGCACAACAGGACTCTGGAAACACCATATATTTT; CDR3aa: CSAQQDSGNTIYF
len: 14; d_gene: .; abundance: .; v_gene: TRBV5-1; j_gene: TRBJ2-1; CDR3nt: TGCGCCAGCAGCTTGGTTCGCCGAGACAATGAGCAGTTCTTC; CDR3aa: CASSLVRRDNEQFF
len: 14; d_gene: TRBD1; abundance: once; v_gene: TRBV7-2; j_gene: TRBJ1-1; CDR3nt: TGTGCCAGCAGCCCAGGGACAGCAAACACTGAAGCTTTCTTT; CDR3aa: CASSPGTANTEAFF
len: 15; d_gene: TRBD2; abundance: .; v_gene: TRBV7-6; j_gene: TRBJ2-7; CDR3nt: TGTGCCAGCAGCTTAGCAACTAGCGCCGCCTACGAGCAGTACTTC; CDR3aa: CASSLATSAAYEQYF
len: 12; d_gene: .; abundance: few; v_gene: TRBV15; j_gene: TRBJ1-1; CDR3nt: TGTGCCACCAGCAGAGGACACACTGAAGCTTTCTTT; CDR3aa: CATSRGHTEAFF
len: 12; d_gene: .; abundance: once; v_gene: TRBV19; j_gene: TRBJ2-7; CDR3nt: TGTGCCAATCAGGCTCTCGCCTACGAGCAGTACTTC; CDR3aa: CANQALAYEQYF
len: 13; d_gene: .; abundance: once; v_gene: TRBV10-1; j_gene: TRBJ2-3; CDR3nt: TGCGCCAGCTCTGCCCTAGGCACAGATACGCAGTATTTT; CDR3aa: CASSALGTDTQYF
len: 14; d_gene: .; abundance: .; v_gene: TRBV5-6; j_gene: TRBJ2-1; CDR3nt: TGTGCCAGCAGCTTTTGGTCTAGCGCTTATGAGCAGTTCTTC; CDR3aa: CASSFWSSAYEQFF
len: 11; d_gene: .; abundance: .; v_gene: TRBV10-2; j_gene: TRBJ1-2; CDR3nt: TGCGCCTGCAGGGATTCCTATGGCTACACCTTC; CDR3aa: CACRDSYGYTF
len: 16; d_gene: .; abundance: .; v_gene: TRBV27; j_gene: TRBJ2-5; CDR3nt: TGTGCCAGCAGTTTATTTTCCCAGGGCGGGGAAGAGACCCAGTACTTC; CDR3aa: CASSLFSQGGEETQYF
len: 15; d_gene: TRBD1; abundance: .; v_gene: TRBV9; j_gene: TRBJ2-5; CDR3nt: TGTGCCAGCAGCACCACGGGACAGGGGGCAGAGACCCAGTACTTC; CDR3aa: CASSTTGQGAETQYF
len: 13; d_gene: .; abundance: medium-sized; v_gene: TRBV5-1; j_gene: TRBJ1-5; CDR3nt: TGCGCCAGCAGCTTGATGCCTAATCAGCCCCAGCATTTT; CDR3aa: CASSLMPNQPQHF
len: 13; d_gene: TRBD1; abundance: .; v_gene: TRBV7-7; j_gene: TRBJ2-5; CDR3nt: TGTGCCAGCAGCTATGGACAGGAAGAGACCCAGTACTTC; CDR3aa: CASSYGQEETQYF
len: 14; d_gene: TRBD1; abundance: .; v_gene: TRBV10-3; j_gene: TRBJ1-5; CDR3nt: TGTGCCATCAGCCGGGACAGGGACAATCAGCCCCAGCATTTT; CDR3aa: CAISRDRDNQPQHF
len: 13; d_gene: .; abundance: .; v_gene: TRBV30; j_gene: TRBJ1-1; CDR3nt: TGTGCCTGGAGTCGACGAGCGAACACTGAAGCTTTCTTT; CDR3aa: CAWSRRANTEAFF
len: 14; d_gene: .; abundance: .; v_gene: TRBV11-3; j_gene: TRBJ2-5; CDR3nt: TGTGCCAGCAGCTTTTCCCTCCAGATGGAGACCCAGTACTTC; CDR3aa: CASSFSLQMETQYF